The present T cell receptor beta chain was sequenced within a study of PD-1 blockade in classical Hodgkin lymphoma. Study-wide results and limits: Researchers reported that CD4+ TCR diversity, though not CD8+, rose significantly by C4D1. Complete responders' diversity at baseline resembled that of newly diagnosed patients.

The repertoire was sequenced with immunoSEQ multiplex PCR; TCRdb's copy has only in-frame clones and lacks some. The sample has 20,000 or so clones, 83% seen once; the top ten hold roughly 2.7%. Remarks on this clone: What it binds is not known.

The time point was: cycle 4 day 1 (C4D1), after more than five weeks of nivolumab. All patients experienced relapse after autologous stem cell transplantation, and brentuximab vedotin exposure was variable. Isolation of CD4+ T cells from thawed PBMCs was performed by magnetic negative selection. The sequencing here drew on CD4+ T cells from blood, taken before the fourth cycle of nivolumab. The sequence came from a human donor with classical Hodgkin lymphoma.

The CDR3, as DNA: TGTGCCAGCAGTTATCCCGCAGCTAGATCATCACCCCTCCACTTT. Its translation: CASSYPAARSSPLHF. The rearrangement links TRBV28 to TRBJ1-6, with D unclear. With 4 bases removed from V and 10 bases from J, the gap between germline ends came to 17 bases. Germline V lookup: CDR1 MDHEN, CDR2 SYDVKM. This CDR3 is built from 15 residues.